One sample yielded the 30 T cell receptor beta chains listed below, sequenced in a study of beta chain features in type 1 diabetes (dated 2018 in TCRdb). Libraries were made using the immunoSEQ multiplex PCR assay. The entire isolated RNA was reverse transcribed using the High Capacity cDNA Reverse Transcription Kit, and thus expressed TCRB transcripts were sequenced. Drawn from immuneACCESS, this table holds only the in-frame rearrangements with V and J called that TCRdb kept. Clones are partly lost; checked studies trace under half to an unresolved V gene and leave the rest unexplained. A total of 160,000 or so clones appear in this sample, over 8.5% of them only once. The ten largest clones capture roughly 2% of the sample. Material for sequencing was central memory CD4+ T cells from blood. Every receptor here comes from a man aged 18-30 years in good health.

In DNA, the CDR3 is TGTGCCCGACCCGGGACAGGGGGCGCGTCTTTCCCGGGCCCGGCTTTCTTT. Translation gives CARPGTGGASFPGPAFF. The rearrangement links TRBV30 to TRBJ1-1; 12 bases line up with TRBD1. CDR3 length equals 17 residues. The germline CDR1 and CDR2 sequences are GTSNPN and SVGIG (reference sequence). V was pared by 8 bases and J by 11 bases, with 24 bases of the junction left unmatched.

This clone appeared many times. The chain carries TRBV5-4 and TRBJ2-3, with TRBD2 identical over 9 bases. Germline lookup yields CDR1 SGHNT and CDR2 YYREEE (reference sequence). CDR3 length: 15 amino acids. The V segment lost 6 bases and the J segment 1 base; nucleotides outside the gene matches: 6. The CDR3 region has the DNA TGTGCCAGCACCACAGGCGGGGGGGGCACAGATACGCAGTATTTT. It yields the protein CASTTGGGGTDTQYF.

This clone showed up many times. The rearrangement joins TRBV25-1 to TRBJ2-5; D ambiguous. CDR3 length equals 11 residues. V lost 8 bases and J 5 bases, leaving 9 bases between the germline ends. Germline lookup yields CDR1 MGHDK and CDR2 SYGVNS. This CDR3 reads CASSGVETQYF. Here the CDR3 DNA reads TGTGCCAGCTCGGGTGTGGAGACCCAGTACTTC.

This clone was observed a few times. This chain connects TRBV7-2 to TRBJ2-4; no definite D call. V lost 3 bases, J lost 1 base, and 13 bases lay in between. Germline CDR1 is SGHTA and CDR2 is FQGNSA. The CDR3 sequence is 16 residues long. Written as DNA, the CDR3 is TGTGCCAGCAGCTTGCCAGCCCTGGGGGCCAAAAACATTCAGTACTTC. Encoded protein: CASSLPALGAKNIQYF.

The rearrangement joins TRBV4-3 to TRBJ1-6, with D unclear. V lost 1 base and J lost 0, with 10 bases in between. The CDR3 runs to 17 residues. Germline V gives CDR1 LGHNA, CDR2 YSLEER. The CDR3 is CASSQGEGSSYNSPLHF. CDR3 bases: TGCGCCAGCAGCCAAGGGGAGGGAAGCTCCTATAATTCACCCCTCCACTTT.

The chain uses TRBV18 and TRBJ1-6; tentatively, D is TRBD1 (5 bases). Deletions cut 7 bases from V and 10 bases from J, with 14 bases between. Germline CDR1 is KGHSH and CDR2 is LQKENI. This CDR3 has 13 residues. The CDR3 is CASLQVFGSPLHF. DNA of the CDR3: TGTGCCAGCTTACAGGTATTTGGCTCACCCCTCCACTTT.

This chain connects TRBV6-5 to TRBJ2-7; the D gene could be TRBD1 or TRBD2 (5 bases each). The V end was cut by 5 bases, the J end by 5 bases, with 16 bases between. There are 14 residues in the CDR3. The germline CDR1 and CDR2 sequences are MNHEY and SVGAGI. In DNA, the CDR3 is TGTGCCAGCAGTGACCGGTGGGGGTCCGACGAGCAGTACTTC. This translates into CASSDRWGSDEQYF.

This chain links TRBV20-1 with TRBJ1-5; D unclear. CDR3 length: 10 residues. V was cut by 2 bases and J by 12 bases, with 8 bases left in between. Germline V gene lookup returns CDR1 DFQATT and CDR2 SNEGSKA (reference sequence). CDR3 sequence reads: CSARMPHQHF. The CDR3, as DNA: TGCAGTGCTAGAATGCCGCACCAGCATTTT.

There are a few counts of this clone. This chain joins TRBV13 and TRBJ2-7, with D unclear. V lost 5 bases and J 3 bases, leaving 5 bases between the germline ends. In germline, CDR1 is PRHDT, CDR2 FYEKMQ (reference sequence). The CDR3 is 11 residues long. CDR3 in DNA: TGTGCCAGCAGCCAGGTCTACGAGCAGTACTTC. It codes for CASSQVYEQYF.

CDR3 nucleotide sequence: TGTGCCAGCAGCAGGGACAGGGGCCGGAATGAGCAGTTCTTC. This encodes CASSRDRGRNEQFF. J is TRBJ2-1 and V is TRBV2; 10 nucleotides line up with TRBD1. The J segment lost 7 bases and the V segment lost 6 bases, leaving 6 bases of the junction unmatched. Germline-derived CDR1 and CDR2 are SNHLY and FYNNEI. This CDR3 comprises 14 residues.

This rearrangement joins TRBV7-9 to TRBJ2-7; no clear D gene. V lost 1 base and J lost 7, with 5 bases in between. Germline V lookup: CDR1 SEHNR, CDR2 FQNEAQ (reference sequence). CDR3 length: 11 residues. The CDR3 coding sequence is TGTGCCAGCAGCTTAGAGTATGAGCAGTACTTC. Amino acid sequence: CASSLEYEQYF.

This clone was counted between two and nine times. This rearrangement joins TRBV5-1 to TRBJ2-5; 8 bases are shared with TRBD1. V trimming: 6 bases; J trimming: 1 base; junction bases outside the gene matches: 8. CDR1 and CDR2 from the germline V gene are SGHRS and YFSETQ. The CDR3 spans 15 residues. For the CDR3, the DNA is TGCGCCAGCACCCCGGGGGACAGGCCCCAAGAGACCCAGTACTTC. As protein: CASTPGDRPQETQYF.

There are a few counts of this clone. The V and J genes are TRBV19 and TRBJ2-1; 16 nucleotides align to TRBD2. V was clipped by 4 bases and J by 8 bases; unmatched bases: 8. Germline V gene sequence: CDR1 LNHDA, CDR2 SQIVND (reference sequence). This CDR3 is 17 amino acids long. The CDR3 loop is CASSKLGLAGGPDEQFF. The DNA of the CDR3 is TGTGCCAGTAGTAAATTGGGACTAGCGGGAGGGCCGGATGAGCAGTTCTTC.

There are a few counts of this clone. The chain uses TRBV29-1 and TRBJ2-3; D remains ambiguous. V was pared by 4 bases and J by 2 bases, with 16 bases between. The germline V gene encodes CDR1 SQVTM and CDR2 ANQGSEA. CDR3 size: 15 residues. The CDR3 sequence is CSVALVRSATDTQYF. CDR3 nucleotide sequence: TGCAGCGTTGCGTTGGTCCGCTCGGCCACAGATACGCAGTATTTT.

The J gene is TRBJ2-1, the V gene TRBV4-2; no definite D call. This CDR3 is built from 15 residues. From germline, CDR1 is LGHNA and CDR2 YNFKEQ. Trimming took off 5 bases at V and 0 bases at J, with 11 bases between the two ends. The chain's CDR3 is CASSATRSSYNEQFF. The DNA of the CDR3 is TGTGCCAGCAGCGCGACCCGGAGCTCCTACAATGAGCAGTTCTTC.

The chain combines TRBV30 with TRBJ2-5; tentative D call: TRBD2 (5 bases). The germline gives CDR1 GTSNPN, CDR2 SVGIG (reference sequence). The length of the CDR3 is 13 residues. Trimming stripped 1 base from V and 5 bases from J, with 11 bases between. This CDR3 reads CAWSGGWRETQYF. CDR3 DNA: TGTGCCTGGAGTGGAGGCTGGAGGGAGACCCAGTACTTC.

This clone was seen a few times. The chain recombines TRBV2 with TRBJ2-5; tentatively, D is TRBD2 (6 bases). Trimming cost V 8 bases and J 4 bases, with 14 bases left between them. The V gene's germline CDR1 is SNHLY and CDR2 FYNNEI. The CDR3 consists of 13 residues. CDR3 loop: CASGVNGGETQYF. DNA of the CDR3: TGTGCCAGCGGGGTTAACGGGGGAGAGACCCAGTACTTC.

The chain uses TRBV11-3 and TRBJ2-3; D might be TRBD2 (6 bases). Germline assignment: CDR1 SGHNT and CDR2 YENEEA. Trimming took 3 bases from V and 5 from J, leaving 6 bases between them. This CDR3 has 12 residues. CDR3 in amino acids: CASSFGGDTQYF. DNA for the CDR3: TGTGCCAGCAGCTTCGGGGGAGATACGCAGTATTTT.

This clone was observed a few times. The rearrangement uses TRBV13 and TRBJ2-7; maybe TRBD1 (6 bases). The germline gives CDR1 PRHDT, CDR2 FYEKMQ (reference sequence). Trimming cost V 4 bases and J 3 bases, with 16 bases left between them. The CDR3 is made up of 15 amino acids. CDR3 sequence: CASSSTYRERYEQYF. As DNA, the CDR3 is TGTGCCAGCAGCTCCACTTACAGGGAACGCTACGAGCAGTACTTC.

This chain uses TRBV7-3 with TRBJ2-2; D is uncertain. V was pared by 4 bases and J by 1 base, with 7 bases between. The CDR3 sequence is 14 residues long. Germline V lookup: CDR1 SGHTA, CDR2 FQGTGA. The CDR3, as DNA: TGTGCCAGCAGCTCTTCGGGGAACACCGGGGAGCTGTTTTTT. Translating it yields CASSSSGNTGELFF.

The chain links TRBV7-2 to TRBJ2-7, with TRBD1 matching over 7 bases. This CDR3 is 14 amino acids long. V gave up 5 bases and J gave up 0 bases; unmatched junction bases: 4. Per the germline V gene, CDR1 is SGHTA and CDR2 is FQGNSA. CDR3 region: CASSPRDSSYEQYF. The CDR3 DNA reads TGTGCCAGCAGCCCTAGGGACAGCTCCTACGAGCAGTACTTC.

The CDR3 coding sequence is TGTGCCAGCAGCACGGACAGGGGTAGTCAGCCCCAGCATTTT. Translated, it gives CASSTDRGSQPQHF. This chain connects TRBV7-9 to TRBJ1-5; TRBD1 aligns across 9 bases. From germline, CDR1 is SEHNR and CDR2 FQNEAQ (reference sequence). The ends lost 5 bases at V and 6 bases at J; junction bases unmatched: 5. The CDR3 is 14 amino acids.

This clone was recorded a few times. This chain links TRBV7-9 with TRBJ1-2; 8 bases are shared with TRBD1. Germline loops: CDR1 SEHNR, CDR2 FQNEAQ (reference sequence). This CDR3 spans 13 amino acids. The V gene end was trimmed by 5 bases and the J gene end by 7 bases; junction bases not matched to a gene: 6. This CDR3 reads CASSLDRDAGYTF. The CDR3 DNA is TGTGCCAGCAGCCTGGACAGGGACGCTGGCTACACCTTC.

This clone was detected once. The gene calls are TRBV30 and TRBJ1-4; TRBD1 matches 8 bases. The length of the CDR3 is 16 residues. Germline CDR1 reads GTSNPN; CDR2 reads SVGIG (reference sequence). J lost 6 bases, V lost 4 bases, and 13 bases had no gene match. DNA of the CDR3: TGTGCCTGGAAGGAATATTGGGGACAGGCCGATGAAAAACTGTTTTTT. Encoded protein: CAWKEYWGQADEKLFF. Filled out from reference TRBV30 and TRBJ1-4, the complete variable domain reads SQTIHQWPATLVQPVGSPLSLECTVEGTSNPNLYWYRQAAGRGLQLLFYSVGIGQISSEVPQNLSASRPQDRQFILSSKKLLLSDSGFYLCAWKEYWGQADEKLFFGSGTQLSVL.

This clone was counted a few times. V is TRBV25-1 and J is TRBJ2-5, with D possibly being TRBD2 (6 bases). V shed 4 bases and J shed 2 bases, with 14 bases lying between them. The length of the CDR3 is 15 residues. Germline CDR1 and CDR2: MGHDK and SYGVNS. The CDR3, as DNA: TGTGCCAGCAGTGTCCGGGGGTTTGGACAAGAGACCCAGTACTTC. Its translation is CASSVRGFGQETQYF.

The chain employs TRBV11-2 and TRBJ2-7; 7 nucleotides align to TRBD1. The germline CDR1 and CDR2 sequences are SGHAT and FQNNGV. Trimming at V came to 7 bases and at J to 4 bases, leaving 13 bases not matched to a gene. CDR3 length: 15 amino acids. This CDR3 reads CASTSSGQAIYEQYF. The CDR3 DNA is TGTGCCAGCACCTCGTCCGGACAGGCGATTTACGAGCAGTACTTC.

This rearrangement joins TRBV2 to TRBJ2-5; D is unresolved. Germline V lookup: CDR1 SNHLY, CDR2 FYNNEI. V dropped 1 base and J dropped 4 bases, with 13 bases sitting between them. The CDR3 loop spans 15 amino acids. The CDR3 bases are TGTGCCAGCAGTGAAGTGGCGGCACCCTTAGAGACCCAGTACTTC. This encodes CASSEVAAPLETQYF.

This clone was recorded a few times. The chain couples TRBV28 to TRBJ2-5, with 9 bases that match TRBD1. The germline V gene encodes CDR1 MDHEN and CDR2 SYDVKM. This CDR3 has 14 amino acids. Losses at the gene ends were 6 bases for V and 5 bases for J; bases not matched to a gene: 7. The CDR3, as DNA: TGTGCCAGCAGCTGGGGACAGGGAAGGGAGACCCAGTACTTC. It is translated as CASSWGQGRETQYF.

This clone occurred a few times. This chain links TRBV7-2 with TRBJ2-1; TRBD2 aligns across 15 bases. The V gene end was trimmed by 4 bases and the J gene end by 8 bases; junction bases not matched to a gene: 12. The CDR3 spans 18 residues. CDR1 and CDR2 from the germline V gene are SGHTA and FQGNSA. The CDR3 protein is CASSSLPGLAGGFDEQFF. For the CDR3, the DNA is TGTGCCAGCAGCTCCCTTCCGGGACTAGCGGGGGGATTCGATGAGCAGTTCTTC.

V is TRBV7-2 and J is TRBJ2-7, with D unclear. Trimming pared 0 bases from V and 1 base from J, leaving 7 bases between. Germline V gene sequence: CDR1 SGHTA, CDR2 FQGNSA. There are 14 residues in the CDR3. The CDR3 spells CASSLAVESYEQYF. The CDR3 DNA sequence: TGTGCCAGCAGCTTAGCTGTGGAATCCTACGAGCAGTACTTC. The variable domain in full, with the rest retrieved from reference TRBV7-2 and TRBJ2-7, is GAGVSQSPSNKVTEKGKDVELRCDPISGHTALYWYRQSLGQGLEFLIYFQGNSAPDKSGLPSDRFSAERTGGSVSTLTIQRTQQEDSAVYLCASSLAVESYEQYFGPGTRLTVT.